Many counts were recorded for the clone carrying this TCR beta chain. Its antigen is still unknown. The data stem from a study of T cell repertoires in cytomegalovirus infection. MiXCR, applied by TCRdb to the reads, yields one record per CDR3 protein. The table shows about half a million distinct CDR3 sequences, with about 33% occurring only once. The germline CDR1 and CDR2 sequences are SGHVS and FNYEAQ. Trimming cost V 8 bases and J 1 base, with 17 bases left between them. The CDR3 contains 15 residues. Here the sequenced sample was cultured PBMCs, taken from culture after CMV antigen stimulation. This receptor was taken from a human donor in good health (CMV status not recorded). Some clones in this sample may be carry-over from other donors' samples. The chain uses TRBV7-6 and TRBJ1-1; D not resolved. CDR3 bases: TGTGCCAGCTTGGGAAGCGTGCGGGGGAACACTGAAGCTTTCTTT. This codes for CASLGSVRGNTEAFF.